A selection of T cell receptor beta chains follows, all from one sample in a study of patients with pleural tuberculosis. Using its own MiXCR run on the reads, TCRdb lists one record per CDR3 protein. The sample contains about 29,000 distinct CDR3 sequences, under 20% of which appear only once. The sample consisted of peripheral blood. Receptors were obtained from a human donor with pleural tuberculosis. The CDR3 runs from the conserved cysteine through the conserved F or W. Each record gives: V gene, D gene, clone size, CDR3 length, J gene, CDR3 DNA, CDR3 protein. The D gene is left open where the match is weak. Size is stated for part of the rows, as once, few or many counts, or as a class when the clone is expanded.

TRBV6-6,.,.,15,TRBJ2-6,TGTGCCAGCGGTTTACAGGACTCTGGGGCCAACGTCCTGGCTTTC,CASGLQDSGANVLAF
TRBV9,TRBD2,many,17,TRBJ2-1,TGTGCCAGCAGCGTGCCTAGCGGGGGTAGCTCCTACAATGAGCAGTTCTTC,CASSVPSGGSSYNEQFF
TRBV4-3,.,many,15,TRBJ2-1,TGCGCCAGCAGCCAAGTCGGCGGCGGTTACAATGAGCAGTTCTTC,CASSQVGGGYNEQFF
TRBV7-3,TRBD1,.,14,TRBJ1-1,TGTACCAGCAGCCGGGACAGCATGAACACTGAAGCTTTCTTT,CTSSRDSMNTEAFF
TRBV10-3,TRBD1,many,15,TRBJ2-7,TGTGCCATCAGTGAACGACAGGGGGCAATTGGCGAGCAGTACTTC,CAISERQGAIGEQYF
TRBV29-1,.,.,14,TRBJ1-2,TGCAGCGTTGCAGGAGGAGGGGATGGCTATGGCTACACCTTC,CSVAGGGDGYGYTF
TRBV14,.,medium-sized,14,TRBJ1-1,TGTGCCAGCAGCCAAGCCCTTTCCAACACTGAAGCTTTCTTT,CASSQALSNTEAFF
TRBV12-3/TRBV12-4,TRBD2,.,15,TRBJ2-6,TGTGCCAGCAGCCCTCCTGGGCAGCGGGGCGACGTCCTGACTTTC,CASSPPGQRGDVLTF
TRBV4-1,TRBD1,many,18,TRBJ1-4,TGCGCCAGCAGCCCCCGGCCGGGACAGAAGAAGCAAAATGAAAAACTGTTTTTT,CASSPRPGQKKQNEKLFF
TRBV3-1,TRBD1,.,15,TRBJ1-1,TGTGCCAGCAGCCATTCCGGGACAGGAATGGAGGTAGCTTTCTTT,CASSHSGTGMEVAFF